Given below is one T cell receptor (beta chain) in context. Its antigen is unknown. The germline V and J ends were trimmed by 1 base and 5 bases, with 10 bases remaining between them. Germline CDR1 LGHDT, CDR2 YNNKEL (reference sequence). The CDR3 contains 14 residues. TCRalpha and TCRbeta libraries used 5'RACE with constant-segment primers and UMIs. A single record per CDR3 protein comes from TCRdb applying MiXCR to the 5' RACE reads. This table holds about 430,000 distinct CDR3 sequences, roughly 26% found once. This entry comes from a study of T-cell memory formation after mild COVID-19. Study-wide results and limits: A second wave expanding day 15 to 37 was CD4+-biased; contracting clones were balanced. Mainly CM and EM harbored the contracting CD4+ clones; mainly EMRA harbored the CD8+ ones.

What was sequenced was PBMCs or a T cell subset sorted from them (not recorded which). This clonotype originated in an adult woman who had mild COVID-19 (a few samples of this study predate the infection). Cell type and time point are not known. J is TRBJ2-3 and V is TRBV3-1; no firm D call. The CDR3, as DNA: TGTGCCAGCAGCCAAGGATCCTCGGGAGATACGCAGTATTTT. This codes for CASSQGSSGDTQYF.